Each of the 28 T cell receptor beta chains below was sequenced from the same sample in a study of T cell responses to AZD1222 COVID-19 vaccine. Libraries were prepared by immunoSEQ multiplex PCR; TCRdb keeps only in-frame clonotypes and omits some of them. This table has 85,000 to 120,000 clones, around 90% appearing once. The source was peripheral blood, collected 28 days after the second AZD1222 dose. All receptors derive from an adult who received the AZD1222 COVID-19 vaccine.

In its sample, this clone was seen once. CDR3 in amino acids: CASSLWAGGDNQPQHF. The CDR3, as DNA: TGTGCCAGCAGCTTGTGGGCAGGGGGCGATAATCAGCCCCAGCATTTT. The chain links TRBV5-6 to TRBJ1-5; TRBD1 aligns across 8 bases. The junction had 7 bases not matched to a gene; V was cut back by 1 base and J by 4 bases. This CDR3 spans 16 amino acids. The germline V gene encodes CDR1 SGHDT and CDR2 YYEEEE.

The chain has TRBV6-4 and TRBJ2-1; TRBD1 or TRBD2 may be the D gene (5 bases each). There are 16 residues in the CDR3. The ends were cut back, 6 bases at V and 6 bases at J, with 21 bases in the middle. CDR1 MRHNA and CDR2 SNTAGT come from the germline V gene. The chain's CDR3 is CASSDPAGTNINEQFF. CDR3 sequence (DNA): TGTGCCAGCAGCGATCCTGCAGGGACGAACATCAATGAGCAGTTCTTC.

V and J are TRBV6-2 or TRBV6-3 and TRBJ2-7, with TRBD2 as a possible D gene (6 bases). V was pared by 4 bases and J by 2 bases, with 18 bases between. The CDR3 consists of 16 residues. Germline V gene sequence: CDR1 MNHEY, CDR2 SVGEGT. CDR3 protein: CASSLNGATRTYEQYF. The DNA of the CDR3 is TGTGCCAGCAGTTTGAACGGAGCGACTAGGACCTACGAGCAGTACTTC.

The chain uses TRBV9 and TRBJ2-3; TRBD2 matches at 10 bases. The CDR3 totals 15 residues. The V gene end was trimmed by 3 bases and the J gene end by 0 bases; junction bases not matched to a gene: 1. In germline, CDR1 is SGDLS, CDR2 YYNGEE. CDR3 in amino acids: CASSASGGSTDTQYF. CDR3 coding DNA: TGTGCCAGCAGCGCTAGCGGGGGTAGCACAGATACGCAGTATTTT.

The rearrangement joins TRBV13 to TRBJ2-7; the D gene is possibly TRBD2 (5 bases). V dropped 5 bases and J dropped 5 bases, with 10 bases sitting between them. This CDR3 region has 12 residues. The germline CDR1 and CDR2 sequences are PRHDT and FYEKMQ (reference sequence). CDR3 DNA sequence: TGTGCCAGCAGCCCCTCGGGGAACGAGCAGTACTTC. This codes for CASSPSGNEQYF.

The CDR3 DNA reads as TGTGCCAGCAGCCCCAGGGTTAAGGAGCCCCAGCATTTT. It encodes CASSPRVKEPQHF. V and J are TRBV12-3 or TRBV12-4 and TRBJ1-5, with D possibly being TRBD1 (5 bases). The CDR3 is 13 amino acids. Between the trimmed V and J ends, which lost 6 bases and 8 bases, there was a span of 14 bases.

The rearrangement joins TRBV27 to TRBJ2-7; D possibly uses TRBD1 or TRBD2 (5 bases each). The ends were cut back, 2 bases at V and 3 bases at J, with 11 bases in the middle. Germline CDR1 and CDR2: MNHEY and SMNVEV (reference sequence). CDR3 size: 14 residues. This chain's CDR3 is CASSLIREHYEQYF. CDR3 bases: TGTGCCAGCAGTTTAATCAGGGAGCACTACGAGCAGTACTTC.

The V gene is TRBV4-3, the J gene TRBJ2-7, with D possibly called TRBD1 or TRBD2 (5 bases each). The CDR3 sequence is 16 residues long. Germline-derived CDR1 and CDR2 are LGHNA and YSLEER. V was clipped by 0 bases and J by 5 bases, with 17 bases between them. This CDR3 reads CASSQDRVGTRNEQYF. DNA of the CDR3: TGCGCCAGCAGCCAAGATAGGGTGGGGACGAGAAACGAGCAGTACTTC.

The gene calls are TRBV6-5 and TRBJ2-7; D possibly corresponds to TRBD1 (5 bases). Germline CDR1 and CDR2: MNHEY and SVGAGI. The length of the CDR3 is 13 residues. The V gene lost 0 bases and the J gene lost 2 bases, with 5 bases spanning the gap. CDR3 DNA: TGTGCCAGCAGTTACTCGACAGCCTACGAGCAGTACTTC. Amino acid sequence: CASSYSTAYEQYF.

This clone was observed once. J is TRBJ2-2 and V is TRBV6-5; 11 positions agree with TRBD1. Germline loops: CDR1 MNHEY, CDR2 SVGAGI. The CDR3 is made up of 14 amino acids. The J segment lost 7 bases and the V segment lost 5 bases, leaving 3 bases of the junction unmatched. The CDR3 sequence: CASSRDRGIGELFF. DNA of the CDR3: TGTGCCAGCAGTAGGGACAGGGGGATCGGGGAGCTGTTTTTT.

V is TRBV24-1 and J is TRBJ1-5; TRBD1 is a possible D gene (6 bases). In germline, CDR1 is KGHDR, CDR2 SFDVKD. Trimming took off 9 bases at V and 0 bases at J, with 8 bases between the two ends. The CDR3 length is 13 residues. The CDR3 loop reads CATGQYSNQPQHF. CDR3 DNA sequence: TGTGCCACCGGACAGTATAGCAATCAGCCCCAGCATTTT.

This chain joins TRBV4-2 and TRBJ2-5; the match to TRBD2 covers 8 bases. This CDR3 is built from 15 residues. Trimming removed 3 bases from V and 3 bases from J; junction bases left unmatched: 6. Germline CDR1 and CDR2: LGHNA and YNFKEQ. The CDR3 nucleotides read TGTGCCAGCAGCCATGCGCGGGGGGAAAAAGAGACCCAGTACTTC. Residues: CASSHARGEKETQYF.

This clone was recorded once. The gene calls are TRBV7-3 and TRBJ2-1, with 7 bases that match TRBD1. There are 13 residues in the CDR3. Germline CDR1 and CDR2: SGHTA and FQGTGA. The V segment lost 4 bases and the J segment 10 bases; nucleotides outside the gene matches: 7. Written as DNA, the CDR3 is TGTGCCAGCAGCTCCTTAGGGGGCCGCGAGCAGTTCTTC. It encodes CASSSLGGREQFF.

This clone has a single count. This chain joins TRBV18 and TRBJ1-1; D unresolved. Trimming pared 5 bases from V and 6 bases from J, leaving 16 bases between. The CDR3 is 14 residues long. The germline V gene encodes CDR1 KGHSH and CDR2 LQKENI. The CDR3 coding sequence is TGTGCCAGCTCAACACAGAAAGGCGGGTCTGAAGCTTTCTTT. Protein: CASSTQKGGSEAFF.

V is TRBV6-5 and J is TRBJ1-2; D is unresolved. The germline V and J ends were trimmed by 6 bases and 8 bases, with 19 bases remaining between them. Germline V gene sequence: CDR1 MNHEY, CDR2 SVGAGI. This CDR3 is built from 14 residues. CDR3 nucleotide sequence: TGTGCCAGCAGGGACCCGGCAGGCCTCCTGGGCTACACCTTC. Protein product: CASRDPAGLLGYTF.

The chain links TRBV7-6 to TRBJ2-5; D not resolved. The CDR3 sequence is 16 residues long. CDR1 and CDR2 from the germline V gene are SGHVS and FNYEAQ. Trimming shortened V by 1 base and J by 5 bases, and 17 bases separated the two germline ends. This CDR3 is CASSLGLRNLRETQYF. The CDR3 DNA reads as TGTGCCAGCAGCTTAGGTCTAAGGAACCTTCGGGAGACCCAGTACTTC.

V gene TRBV10-3 combines with J gene TRBJ1-1, with TRBD1 identical over 8 bases. After removal of 0 bases from V and 1 base from J, the junction contained 4 bases not matched to a gene. In germline, CDR1 is ENHRY, CDR2 SYGVKD. CDR3 length: 16 residues. CDR3: CAISESEGTGNTEAFF. The DNA of the CDR3 is TGTGCCATCAGTGAGTCTGAAGGGACAGGGAACACTGAAGCTTTCTTT.

V usage is TRBV7-2 and J usage is TRBJ2-1; TRBD2 agrees at 11 bases. Germline trimming cut 1 base from V and 9 bases from J; bases unmatched to any gene: 5. The germline V gene encodes CDR1 SGHTA and CDR2 FQGNSA. This CDR3 is 15 amino acids long. CDR3 region: CASSLGASGGTEQFF. The CDR3 DNA is TGTGCCAGCAGCTTAGGAGCTAGCGGGGGGACTGAGCAGTTCTTC.

V gene TRBV2 combines with J gene TRBJ2-2; either TRBD1 or TRBD2 may supply D (6 bases each). CDR3 size: 15 residues. V was shortened by 5 bases and J by 0 bases, with 10 bases between the two germline ends. Germline loops: CDR1 SNHLY, CDR2 FYNNEI. CDR3: CASSRGDANTGELFF. CDR3 DNA: TGTGCCAGCAGTAGGGGGGACGCGAACACCGGGGAGCTGTTTTTT.

The chain links TRBV2 to TRBJ2-2, with 7 bases that match TRBD1. This CDR3 comprises 13 residues. CDR1 SNHLY and CDR2 FYNNEI come from the germline V gene. With 4 bases clipped from V and 4 bases from J, the junction kept 0 bases outside the gene matches. DNA of the CDR3: TGTGCCAGCAGTGGGGACAGCACCGGGGAGCTGTTTTTT. Translated, it gives CASSGDSTGELFF.

The genes are TRBV19 and TRBJ2-3; D assignment may be TRBD1 or TRBD2 (8 bases each). This CDR3 is built from 17 residues. CDR1 LNHDA and CDR2 SQIVND come from the germline V gene (reference sequence). The V end was cut by 9 bases, the J end by 0 bases, with 22 bases between. CDR3 residues: CASSQGAGGTSTDTQYF. As DNA, the CDR3 is TGTGCCAGCAGTCAGGGGGCGGGGGGCACGAGCACAGATACGCAGTATTTT.

The J gene is TRBJ1-5, the V gene TRBV27; D might be TRBD1 (6 bases). Germline V gene sequence: CDR1 MNHEY, CDR2 SMNVEV (reference sequence). The V gene lost 1 base and the J gene lost 6 bases, with 19 bases spanning the gap. This CDR3 spans 17 amino acids. Here the CDR3 DNA reads TGTGCCAGCAGTTTATTTGGCAGGGGAGGAGTAGGTCAGCCCCAGCATTTT. Protein sequence: CASSLFGRGGVGQPQHF.

The V gene is TRBV9, the J gene TRBJ1-2; D gene uncertain. The CDR3 totals 15 residues. V lost 2 bases, J lost 5 bases, and 16 bases lay in between. In germline, CDR1 is SGDLS, CDR2 YYNGEE. The CDR3 sequence is CASSVDGESRYGYTF. The CDR3 nucleotides are TGTGCCAGCAGCGTGGACGGGGAGAGCAGGTATGGCTACACCTTC.

V and J are TRBV11-1 and TRBJ1-1; TRBD1 might be the D (5 bases). CDR3 length equals 14 residues. The germline V gene has CDR1 SGHAT and CDR2 FQDESV (reference sequence). Trimming took 6 bases from V and 10 from J, leaving 21 bases between them. The CDR3 protein is CASRGRVGGSGAFF. The CDR3 DNA reads TGTGCCAGCAGGGGCAGAGTGGGGGGTAGCGGAGCTTTCTTT. Filled out from reference TRBV11-1 and TRBJ1-1, the complete variable domain reads EAEVAQSPRYKITEKSQAVAFWCDPISGHATLYWYRQILGQGPELLVQFQDESVVDDSQLPKDRFSAERLKGVDSTLKIQPAELGDSAMYLCASRGRVGGSGAFFGQGTRLTVV.

The V and J genes are TRBV6-5 and TRBJ2-5; 8 bases fit TRBD1. CDR3 length equals 15 residues. V lost 5 bases, J lost 5 bases, and 10 bases stayed unmatched. CDR1 MNHEY and CDR2 SVGAGI come from the germline V gene. The CDR3 DNA sequence: TGTGCCAGCAGTCGGGGTGGGACAGGTGGGGAGACCCAGTACTTC. It codes for CASSRGGTGGETQYF.

The V and J genes are TRBV5-4 and TRBJ2-7; a weak D match, TRBD1 (6 bases). Germline loops: CDR1 SGHNT, CDR2 YYREEE (reference sequence). V was pared by 5 bases and J by 5 bases, with 17 bases between. The length of the CDR3 is 14 residues. The CDR3 DNA follows: TGTGCCAGCAGGTCCAACAGGGCTCGTAACGAGCAGTACTTC. It is translated as CASRSNRARNEQYF.

The V and J genes are TRBV7-9 and TRBJ2-3, with D possibly matching TRBD2 (5 bases). CDR3 length: 15 residues. Germline lookup yields CDR1 SEHNR and CDR2 FQNEAQ (reference sequence). Trimming stripped 5 bases from V and 5 bases from J, with 17 bases between. The CDR3 here is CASSDWAAAEDTQYF. In DNA form, the CDR3 reads TGTGCCAGCAGCGATTGGGCAGCGGCGGAAGATACGCAGTATTTT.

V usage is TRBV6-5 and J usage is TRBJ2-7, with a possible D match to TRBD2 (6 bases). The CDR3 consists of 14 residues. The germline CDR1 and CDR2 sequences are MNHEY and SVGAGI. Trimming stripped 7 bases from V and 3 bases from J, with 16 bases between. The CDR3 sequence: CASIREDPRYEQYF. The CDR3, as DNA: TGTGCCAGCATTAGGGAGGACCCGCGCTACGAGCAGTACTTC.